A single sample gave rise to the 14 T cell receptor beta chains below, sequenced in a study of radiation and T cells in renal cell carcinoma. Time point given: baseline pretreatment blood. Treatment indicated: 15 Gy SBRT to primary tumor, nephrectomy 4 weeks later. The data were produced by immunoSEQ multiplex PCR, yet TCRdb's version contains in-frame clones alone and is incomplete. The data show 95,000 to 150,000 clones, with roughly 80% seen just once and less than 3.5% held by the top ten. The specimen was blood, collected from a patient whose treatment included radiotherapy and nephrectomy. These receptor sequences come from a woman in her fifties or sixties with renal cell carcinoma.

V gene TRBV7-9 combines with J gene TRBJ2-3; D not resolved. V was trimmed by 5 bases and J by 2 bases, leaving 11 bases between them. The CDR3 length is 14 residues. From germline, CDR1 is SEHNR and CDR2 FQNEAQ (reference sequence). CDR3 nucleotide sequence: TGTGCCAGCAGCGTATCGGTGTCCACAGATACGCAGTATTTT. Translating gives CASSVSVSTDTQYF. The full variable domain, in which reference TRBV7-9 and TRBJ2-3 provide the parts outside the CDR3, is DTGVSQNPRHKITKRGQNVTFRCDPISEHNRLYWYRQTLGQGPEFLTYFQNEAQLEKSRLLSDRFSAERPKGSFSTLEIQRTEQGDSAMYLCASSVSVSTDTQYFGPGTRLTVL.

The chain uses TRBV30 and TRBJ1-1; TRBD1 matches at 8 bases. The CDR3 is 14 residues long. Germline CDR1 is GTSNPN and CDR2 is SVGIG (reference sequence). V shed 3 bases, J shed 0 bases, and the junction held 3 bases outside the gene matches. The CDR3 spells CAWSATGVNTEAFF. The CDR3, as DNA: TGTGCCTGGAGCGCGACAGGGGTGAACACTGAAGCTTTCTTT.

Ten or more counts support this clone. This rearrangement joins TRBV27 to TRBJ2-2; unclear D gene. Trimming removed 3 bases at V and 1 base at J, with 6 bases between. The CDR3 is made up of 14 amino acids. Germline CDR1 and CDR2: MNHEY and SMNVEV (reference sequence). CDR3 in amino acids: CASSFEVNTGELFF. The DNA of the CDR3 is TGTGCCAGCAGTTTTGAAGTGAACACCGGGGAGCTGTTTTTT.

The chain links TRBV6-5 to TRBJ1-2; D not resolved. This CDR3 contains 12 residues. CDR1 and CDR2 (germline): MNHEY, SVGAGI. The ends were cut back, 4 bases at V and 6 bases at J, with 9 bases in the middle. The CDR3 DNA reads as TGTGCCAGCAGTTCCAGAGATAATGGCTACACCTTC. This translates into CASSSRDNGYTF.

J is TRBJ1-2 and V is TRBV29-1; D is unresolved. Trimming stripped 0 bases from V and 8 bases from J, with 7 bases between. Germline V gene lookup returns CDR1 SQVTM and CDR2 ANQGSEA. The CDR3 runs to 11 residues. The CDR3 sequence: CSVEEGRGYTF. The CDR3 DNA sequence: TGCAGCGTTGAAGAAGGCCGGGGCTACACCTTC.

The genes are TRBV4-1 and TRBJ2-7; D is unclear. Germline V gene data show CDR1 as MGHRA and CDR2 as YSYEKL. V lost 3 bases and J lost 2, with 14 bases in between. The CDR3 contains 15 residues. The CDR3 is CASSQVPGLAYEQYF. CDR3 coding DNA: TGCGCCAGCAGCCAGGTTCCGGGCTTAGCCTACGAGCAGTACTTC.

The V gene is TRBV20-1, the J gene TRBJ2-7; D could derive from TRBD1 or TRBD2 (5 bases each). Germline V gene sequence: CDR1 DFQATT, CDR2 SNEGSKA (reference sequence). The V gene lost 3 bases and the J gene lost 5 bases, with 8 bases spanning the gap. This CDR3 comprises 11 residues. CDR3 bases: TGCAGTGCTAGTTTGGGGGACGAGCAGTACTTC. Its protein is CSASLGDEQYF.

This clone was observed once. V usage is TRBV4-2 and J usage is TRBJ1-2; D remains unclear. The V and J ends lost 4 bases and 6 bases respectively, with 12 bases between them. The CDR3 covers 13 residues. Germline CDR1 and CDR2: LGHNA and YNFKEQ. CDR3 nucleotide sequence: TGTGCCAGCAGCCGGGATGATTTGAATGGCTACACCTTC. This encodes CASSRDDLNGYTF.

The CDR3 DNA follows: TGTGCCTGGGGGACAGGGGGCATTGACATTCAGTACTTC. It is translated as CAWGTGGIDIQYF. The chain uses TRBV30 and TRBJ2-4, with 12 bases matching TRBD1. The CDR3 runs to 13 residues. The trim removed 5 bases at V and 8 bases at J, leaving 4 bases unmatched. CDR1 GTSNPN and CDR2 SVGIG come from the germline V gene (reference sequence).

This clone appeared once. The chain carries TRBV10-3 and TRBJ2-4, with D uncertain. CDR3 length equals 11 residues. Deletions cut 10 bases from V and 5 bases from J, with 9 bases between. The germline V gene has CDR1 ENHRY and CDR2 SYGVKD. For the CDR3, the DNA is TGTGCCACCTCGGCCGAAAACATTCAGTACTTC. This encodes CATSAENIQYF.

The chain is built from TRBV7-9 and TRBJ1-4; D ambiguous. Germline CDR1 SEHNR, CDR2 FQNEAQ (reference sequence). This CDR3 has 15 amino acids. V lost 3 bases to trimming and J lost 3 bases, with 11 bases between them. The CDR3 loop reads CASSLEGRSNEKLFF. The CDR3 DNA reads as TGTGCCAGCAGCTTGGAGGGCAGGTCTAATGAAAAACTGTTTTTT.

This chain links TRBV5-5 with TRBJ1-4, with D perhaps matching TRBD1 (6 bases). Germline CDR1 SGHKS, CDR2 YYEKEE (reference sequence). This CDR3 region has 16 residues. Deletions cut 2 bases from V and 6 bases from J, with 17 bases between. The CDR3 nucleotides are TGTGCCAGCAGCTTCCTTCGAGGGGGGCTTGATGAAAAACTGTTTTTT. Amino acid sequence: CASSFLRGGLDEKLFF. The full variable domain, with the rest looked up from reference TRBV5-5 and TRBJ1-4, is DAGVTQSPTHLIKTRGQQVTLRCSPISGHKSVSWYQQVLGQGPQFIFQYYEKEERGRGNFPDRFSARQFPNYSSELNVNALLLGDSALYLCASSFLRGGLDEKLFFGSGTQLSVL.

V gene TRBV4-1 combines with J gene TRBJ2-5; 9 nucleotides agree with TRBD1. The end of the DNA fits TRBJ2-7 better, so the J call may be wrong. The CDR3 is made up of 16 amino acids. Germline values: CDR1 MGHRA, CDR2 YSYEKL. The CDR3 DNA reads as TGCGCCAGCAGCGCCCAGCCGGGACAGGGTCACTACGAGCAGTACTTC. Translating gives CASSAQPGQGHYEQYF.

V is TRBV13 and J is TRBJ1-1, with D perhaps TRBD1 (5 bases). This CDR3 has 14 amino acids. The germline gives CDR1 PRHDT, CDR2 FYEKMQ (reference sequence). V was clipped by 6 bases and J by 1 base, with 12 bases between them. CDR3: CASSSGRRNTEAFF. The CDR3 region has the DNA TGTGCCAGCAGTTCAGGGAGGCGGAACACTGAAGCTTTCTTT.